The 27 T cell receptor beta chains given below trace back to one sample, sequenced in a study of cytotoxic CD8 clonotypes in ibrutinib-treated CLL. Data came from immunoSEQ multiplex PCR; TCRdb stores just in-frame clones and leaves some out. The repertoire holds approximately 330,000 clones, about 80% seen once, with 5.5% to 8% in the top ten. The specimen was PBMCs, collected before ibrutinib treatment. Every receptor here comes from a human donor with chronic lymphocytic leukemia.

The chain joins TRBV19 to TRBJ1-5; D is undetermined. The CDR3 is made up of 15 amino acids. V dropped 3 bases and J dropped 0 bases, with 9 bases sitting between them. Germline assignment: CDR1 LNHDA and CDR2 SQIVND (reference sequence). The CDR3 loop is CASSILADSNQPQHF. CDR3 coding DNA: TGTGCCAGTAGTATCCTGGCTGATAGCAATCAGCCCCAGCATTTT.

The V gene is TRBV29-1, the J gene TRBJ2-5; 8 bases fit TRBD1. After removal of 6 bases from V and 2 bases from J, the junction contained 17 bases not matched to a gene. Germline values: CDR1 SQVTM, CDR2 ANQGSEA. The CDR3 runs to 17 residues. Here the CDR3 reads CSVGPDFGTGIQETQYF. The CDR3 DNA follows: TGCAGCGTCGGCCCGGATTTCGGGACAGGTATACAAGAGACCCAGTACTTC.

In this sample, this clone turned up once. The junction differs from germline at one of its ends, possibly a read error. The V gene is TRBV9, the J gene TRBJ1-2; D not resolved. The germline V gene has CDR1 SGDLS and CDR2 YYNGEE. CDR3 length equals 12 residues. The CDR3 region has the DNA TGTGCCAGCAGCGTAGTTAACGCGGGCTCCACCTTC. Encoded protein: CASSVVNAGSTF.

The CDR3 DNA is TGTGCCAGTAGTAGACGGGACAGTTTCACAGATACGCAGTATTTT. It translates to CASSRRDSFTDTQYF. V gene TRBV19 combines with J gene TRBJ2-3; 7 nucleotides align to TRBD1. V gave up 4 bases and J gave up 2 bases; unmatched junction bases: 6. Germline CDR1 is LNHDA and CDR2 is SQIVND (reference sequence). This CDR3 comprises 15 residues.

The V call is TRBV7-9, the J call TRBJ1-1, with 7 bases lining up with TRBD1. The germline V gene has CDR1 SEHNR and CDR2 FQNEAQ (reference sequence). The CDR3 contains 14 residues. V lost 5 bases and J lost 2; bases outside the gene matches: 5. The CDR3 DNA sequence: TGTGCCAGCAGCGTACAGGGGCCCAACACTGAAGCTTTCTTT. It translates to CASSVQGPNTEAFF.

The chain recombines TRBV11-2 with TRBJ2-5; D uncertain. Trimming removed 3 bases from V and 5 bases from J, with 16 bases in between. The germline V gene has CDR1 SGHAT and CDR2 FQNNGV. The CDR3 consists of 15 residues. The CDR3 reads CASSFNTQPAETQYF. In DNA, the CDR3 is TGTGCCAGCAGCTTTAACACTCAGCCCGCGGAGACCCAGTACTTC.

This chain links TRBV15 with TRBJ1-1; D uncertain. Germline CDR1 and CDR2: LNHNV and YYDKDF (reference sequence). Trimming took off 5 bases at V and 3 bases at J, with 10 bases between the two ends. This CDR3 region has 13 residues. The CDR3 spells CATSWLVDTEAFF. The CDR3 nucleotides read TGTGCCACCAGCTGGCTGGTAGACACTGAAGCTTTCTTT.

This clone was observed a few times. The CDR3 loop reads CASSATSSGGIQYF. DNA of the CDR3: TGCGCCAGCAGTGCGACTAGTTCGGGAGGCATTCAGTACTTC. J is TRBJ2-4 and V is TRBV10-1, with 7 bases lining up with TRBD2. The CDR3 has 14 residues. Germline V gene sequence: CDR1 WNHNN, CDR2 SYGVQD (reference sequence). J lost 9 bases, V lost 4 bases, and 9 bases had no gene match.

This chain links TRBV4-3 with TRBJ2-4; 9 bases align to TRBD2. V trimming: 4 bases; J trimming: 0 bases; junction bases outside the gene matches: 4. This CDR3 spans 16 amino acids. Germline V gene lookup returns CDR1 LGHNA and CDR2 YSLEER. CDR3 coding DNA: TGCGCCAGCAGCCTCGGACTAGCGCTAGCCAAAAACATTCAGTACTTC. Its translation: CASSLGLALAKNIQYF.

The gene calls are TRBV7-2 and TRBJ2-3, with D tentatively TRBD1 or TRBD2 (6 bases each). The CDR3 is 15 amino acids. V shed 7 bases and J shed 2 bases, with 16 bases lying between them. Germline loops: CDR1 SGHTA, CDR2 FQGNSA. CDR3 in DNA: TGTGCCAGCAAATCGTCAAGGGGGGCCACAGATACGCAGTATTTT. The encoded protein is CASKSSRGATDTQYF. The full variable domain, rest sourced from reference TRBV7-2 and TRBJ2-3, is GAGVSQSPSNKVTEKGKDVELRCDPISGHTALYWYRQSLGQGLEFLIYFQGNSAPDKSGLPSDRFSAERTGGSVSTLTIQRTQQEDSAVYLCASKSSRGATDTQYFGPGTRLTVL.

This chain links TRBV7-9 with TRBJ2-6, with 7 bases matching TRBD1. Germline CDR1 reads SEHNR; CDR2 reads FQNEAQ (reference sequence). V was pared by 4 bases and J by 4 bases, with 4 bases of the junction left unmatched. This CDR3 is 15 amino acids long. CDR3 sequence (DNA): TGTGCCAGCAGCTCGACAGGGTCCGGGGCCAACGTCCTGACTTTC. Protein product: CASSSTGSGANVLTF.

This clone was counted a few times. The rearrangement joins TRBV25-1 to TRBJ2-1; 7 bases are shared with TRBD2. The CDR3 is made up of 14 amino acids. The germline V gene has CDR1 MGHDK and CDR2 SYGVNS. J was trimmed by 5 bases and V by 4 bases; bases with no gene match: 5. CDR3 sequence: CASSVAGENNEQFF. In DNA form, the CDR3 reads TGTGCCAGCAGTGTTGCGGGAGAGAACAATGAGCAGTTCTTC.

J is TRBJ2-2 and V is TRBV6-1; no clear D. Germline V CDR1 and CDR2: MNHNS, SASEGT. The V end was cut by 0 bases, the J end by 6 bases, with 11 bases between. This CDR3 comprises 15 residues. CDR3 DNA sequence: TGTGCCAGCAGTGAAGCGCCGGTGATCCCCGGGGAGCTGTTTTTT. Its protein is CASSEAPVIPGELFF.

The CDR3 nucleotides are TGTGCCAGCAGCTTAGGTGCAGGGACCACGCGGTCTGGCGAGCAGTACTTC. Protein product: CASSLGAGTTRSGEQYF. The rearrangement joins TRBV7-9 to TRBJ2-7, with D perhaps given as TRBD1 or TRBD2 (5 bases each). V lost 1 base and J 6 bases, leaving 22 bases between the germline ends. Germline CDR1 is SEHNR and CDR2 is FQNEAQ (reference sequence). The CDR3 runs 17 residues.

The rearrangement links TRBV18 to TRBJ2-1; D possibly corresponds to TRBD1 (7 bases). The CDR3 runs 15 residues. CDR1 KGHSH and CDR2 LQKENI come from the germline V gene. Trimming took off 3 bases at V and 2 bases at J, with 11 bases between the two ends. The CDR3 DNA follows: TGTGCCAGCTCACCTCAGGGGGGACCCTACAATGAGCAGTTCTTC. This encodes CASSPQGGPYNEQFF.

V gene TRBV19 combines with J gene TRBJ2-5; a possible D gene is TRBD2 (6 bases). The CDR3 totals 16 residues. The V gene's germline CDR1 is LNHDA and CDR2 SQIVND (reference sequence). V dropped 3 bases and J dropped 1 base, with 15 bases sitting between them. CDR3 in DNA: TGTGCCAGTAGTATCCCCGGCGGGAAAACCCAAGAGACCCAGTACTTC. This codes for CASSIPGGKTQETQYF.

The CDR3 DNA reads as TGTGCCAGTAGTCAGGCAAATAGCAATCAGCCCCAGCATTTT. Residues: CASSQANSNQPQHF. V is TRBV19 and J is TRBJ1-5, with D hard to call. The germline V gene has CDR1 LNHDA and CDR2 SQIVND (reference sequence). V was clipped by 5 bases and J by 0 bases, with 8 bases between them. The CDR3 consists of 14 residues.

The gene calls are TRBV20-1 and TRBJ2-1, with a possible D match to TRBD2 (6 bases). This CDR3 has 11 residues. From germline, CDR1 is DFQATT and CDR2 SNEGSKA (reference sequence). The CDR3 is CSPSGPNEQFF. CDR3 nucleotides: TGCTCCCCCAGCGGGCCCAATGAGCAGTTCTTC.

The chain is built from TRBV11-3 and TRBJ2-3; TRBD2 agrees at 8 bases. The CDR3 has 17 residues. Trimming removed 5 bases from V and 0 bases from J; junction bases left unmatched: 10. In germline, CDR1 is SGHNT, CDR2 YENEEA. CDR3 in amino acids: CASSRGQTSGSTDTQYF. CDR3 DNA: TGTGCCAGCAGCCGGGGACAAACTAGCGGTAGCACAGATACGCAGTATTTT.

This chain connects TRBV5-1 to TRBJ1-3, with no clear D. The CDR3 has 15 amino acids. Germline lookup yields CDR1 SGHRS and CDR2 YFSETQ. V lost 0 bases to trimming and J lost 0 bases, with 7 bases between them. The CDR3 DNA follows: TGCGCCAGCAGCTTGGTGGGGAACTCTGGAAACACCATATATTTT. Its translation is CASSLVGNSGNTIYF.

About this clone itself: The same CDR3 can be traced to other DNA sequences in this sample. The chain links TRBV12-5 to TRBJ1-5; maybe TRBD1 (5 bases). Trimming stripped 5 bases from V and 1 base from J, with 30 bases between. Germline CDR1 reads LGHNT; CDR2 reads FRNRAP. This CDR3 comprises 21 residues. The DNA for the CDR3 is TGTGCTAGTGGTCTCCCGCGGGGGACTGCTACCGCCGAGAGGAGCAATCAGCCCCAGCATTTT. Translated, it gives CASGLPRGTATAERSNQPQHF.

This chain's CDR3 is CAIDRDRATDTQYF. The DNA for the CDR3 is TGTGCCATCGACCGGGACAGGGCCACAGATACGCAGTATTTT. The gene calls are TRBV2 and TRBJ2-3, with 9 bases matching TRBD1. CDR1 and CDR2 (germline): SNHLY, FYNNEI. CDR3 length equals 14 residues. V shed 10 bases, J shed 2 bases, and the junction held 7 bases outside the gene matches. Full variable domain (outside the CDR3, taken from reference TRBV2 and TRBJ2-3): EPEVTQTPSHQVTQMGQEVILRCVPISNHLYFYWYRQILGQKVEFLVSFYNNEISEKSEIFDDQFSVERPDGSNFTLKIRSTKLEDSAMYFCAIDRDRATDTQYFGPGTRLTVL.

The chain recombines TRBV23-1 with TRBJ2-7; a weak D match, TRBD2 (5 bases). TRBV23-1 is identified as an open reading frame with a role that is uncertain. The CDR3 runs 15 residues. V gave up 0 bases and J gave up 3 bases, with 12 bases separating them. The CDR3 loop reads CASSQSRAVRYEQYF. CDR3 coding DNA: TGCGCCAGCAGTCAATCGAGAGCGGTCCGCTACGAGCAGTACTTC.

The chain employs TRBV2 and TRBJ1-5, with 10 bases lining up with TRBD1. The CDR3 length is 14 residues. Unmatched junction bases numbered 7, after V lost 5 bases and J lost 9 bases. In germline, CDR1 is SNHLY, CDR2 FYNNEI. CDR3 bases: TGTGCCAGCAGTCCCGGGACAGGGGTCTCGCCCCAGCATTTT. Its protein product is CASSPGTGVSPQHF.

This clone was counted once. This chain links TRBV2 with TRBJ1-2; TRBD1 agrees at 7 bases. The germline V gene has CDR1 SNHLY and CDR2 FYNNEI. This CDR3 is built from 14 residues. V shed 6 bases and J 2 bases; nucleotides not matched to a gene: 6. The CDR3, as DNA: TGTGCCAGCAGCCTGAGACAGGGAAACTATGGCTACACCTTC. Protein sequence: CASSLRQGNYGYTF.

This clone was seen only a few times. The chain is built from TRBV5-4 and TRBJ1-1, with TRBD1 matching over 8 bases. The length of the CDR3 is 15 residues. Germline CDR1 SGHNT, CDR2 YYREEE (reference sequence). The V and J ends lost 4 bases and 4 bases, in that order; junction bases with no gene match: 9. CDR3 protein: CASSALQGAGTEAFF. The CDR3 DNA sequence: TGTGCCAGCAGCGCACTTCAGGGGGCTGGCACTGAAGCTTTCTTT.

In this sample, this clone turned up once. J is TRBJ2-7 and V is TRBV27, with a possible D match to TRBD2 (6 bases). Trimming removed 5 bases at V and 7 bases at J, with 12 bases between. This CDR3 is built from 12 residues. Germline V gene data show CDR1 as MNHEY and CDR2 as SMNVEV (reference sequence). As DNA, the CDR3 is TGTGCCAGCAGTATCTGGGGAGGAGAGCAGTACTTC. Residues: CASSIWGGEQYF.